This T cell receptor (beta chain) appears in the sequencing data of a study of cytomegalovirus exposure and HLA in healthy donors. PCR was performed using 60 Vbeta and 13 Jbeta primers. The method was immunoSEQ multiplex PCR; TCRdb's version includes in-frame clones alone and lacks a portion of them. The profile shows 100,000 to 150,000 clones, less than 80% of them singletons. Per the germline V gene, CDR1 is SEHNR and CDR2 is FQNEAQ (reference sequence). This CDR3 spans 14 amino acids. V dropped 5 bases and J dropped 0 bases, with 11 bases sitting between them. It was healthy bone marrow donors who served as donors.

Material for sequencing was PBMCs. The rearrangement joins TRBV7-9 to TRBJ2-7; D is perhaps TRBD1 (6 bases). This sequence was found in a man aged 35 to 55 in good health and CMV-seropositive. This CDR3 is CASSRTVNSYEQYF. For the CDR3, the DNA is TGTGCCAGCAGCCGGACAGTCAACTCCTACGAGCAGTACTTC. The whole variable domain, remainder taken from reference TRBV7-9 and TRBJ2-7, is DTGVSQNPRHKITKRGQNVTFRCDPISEHNRLYWYRQTLGQGPEFLTYFQNEAQLEKSRLLSDRFSAERPKGSFSTLEIQRTEQGDSAMYLCASSRTVNSYEQYFGPGTRLTVT.